A single sample is the source of the 28 T cell receptor beta chains below, sequenced in a study of vaccination and CD4 T cells after COVID-19 (dated by TCRdb to between 2021 and 2023). Antigens for these TCRs are unknown. The sample's treatment or condition label is to be understood as: roughly nine-day PBMC culture with coronavirus spike peptide pools or control peptides (ViraFEST assay). Library generation was performed with PCR. The listed sequencing device is Illumina iSeq 100. TCR sequencing of DNA from cultured CD4+ T cells used the Oncomine TCR Beta short-read assay at the Johns Hopkins FTIC core. The public reads were quality trimmed at Q25 with fastp and then assembled into clones with MiXCR by TCRdb, keeping productive beta chains. Records with the same CDR3 protein are collapsed into one entry carrying the most frequent genes and DNA. Recorded for this sample are 13,000 to 15,000 distinct CDR3 sequences; about 50% of them occurred a single time. The top ten constitute roughly 7% of the sample.

Input material: CD4+ T cells from blood, cultured in vitro. Every receptor here comes from a human donor who had recovered from COVID-19.

The table lists this clonotype with a few counts. The chain has TRBV6-1 and TRBJ1-6; D may be TRBD1 (6 bases). The CDR3 spans 14 residues. The germline V gene encodes CDR1 MNHNS and CDR2 SASEGT. V shed 4 bases and J shed 9 bases, with 13 bases lying between them. CDR3 nucleotides: TGTGCCAGCAGTGGTCAGGGGAGTCCTTCACCCCTCCACTTT. Amino acids: CASSGQGSPSPLHF.

The chain combines TRBV7-8 with TRBJ1-1; D gene unclear. Germline lookup yields CDR1 SGHVS and CDR2 FQNEAQ. Between the trimmed V and J ends, which lost 5 bases and 1 base, there was a span of 11 bases. The CDR3 contains 14 residues. This CDR3 is CASSQIPQNTEAFF. In nucleotides, the CDR3 is TGTGCCAGCAGCCAAATCCCCCAGAACACTGAAGCTTTCTTT.

This clonotype was seen a handful of times. V gene TRBV28 combines with J gene TRBJ1-5, with D possibly TRBD1 on 5 matching bases. The V gene's germline CDR1 is MDHEN and CDR2 SYDVKM. The V gene lost 5 bases and the J gene lost 0 bases, with 14 bases spanning the gap. This CDR3 has 16 amino acids. In DNA, the CDR3 is TGTGCCAGCAGTCCCTTAAATCAGGGTAGCAATCAGCCCCAGCATTTT. Translated, it gives CASSPLNQGSNQPQHF.

The chain combines TRBV6-1 with TRBJ1-6; D not resolved. Per germline, CDR1 MNHNS and CDR2 SASEGT. The V gene lost 5 bases and the J gene lost 10 bases, with 12 bases spanning the gap. The CDR3 is 13 residues long. This CDR3 is CASSPPGDSPLHF. Written as DNA, the CDR3 is TGTGCCAGCAGTCCCCCGGGTGACTCACCCCTCCACTTT.

This clonotype was recorded only once. The chain recombines TRBV28 with TRBJ1-4; D is uncertain. Trimming pared 6 bases from V and 7 bases from J, leaving 18 bases between. Per the germline V gene, CDR1 is MDHEN and CDR2 is SYDVKM. This CDR3 has 15 amino acids. For the CDR3, the DNA is TGTGCCAGCAGCGCATCCGGCTCGGGTCTTGAAAAACTGTTTTTT. Protein sequence: CASSASGSGLEKLFF.

The rearrangement joins TRBV10-3 to TRBJ2-6, with D possibly matching TRBD2 (6 bases). The germline CDR1 and CDR2 sequences are ENHRY and SYGVKD. This CDR3 is built from 15 residues. V was clipped by 4 bases and J by 2 bases, with 9 bases between them. The CDR3 sequence: CAISGGTPGANVLTF. The CDR3 region has the DNA TGTGCCATCAGTGGGGGGACTCCTGGGGCCAACGTCCTGACTTTC.

The chain recombines TRBV6-1 with TRBJ1-1; D is unresolved. The germline gives CDR1 MNHNS, CDR2 SASEGT. The V and J ends lost 6 bases and 5 bases respectively, with 4 bases between them. The CDR3 runs to 10 residues. CDR3 nucleotide sequence: TGTGCCAGCAGAAGGACTGAAGCTTTCTTT. Translation gives CASRRTEAFF.

The chain employs TRBV7-9 and TRBJ2-5; D is possibly TRBD1 or TRBD2 (6 bases each). Per the germline V gene, CDR1 is SEHNR and CDR2 is FQNEAQ (reference sequence). Trimming left V 0 bases short and J 4 bases short, with 12 bases between. The CDR3 spans 15 residues. Here the CDR3 DNA reads TGTGCCAGCAGCTTAGCCGGGGGCTTGCGAGAGACCCAGTACTTC. It specifies CASSLAGGLRETQYF.

The V call is TRBV5-1, the J call TRBJ1-1, with D maybe TRBD1 (5 bases). Between the trimmed V and J ends, which lost 4 bases and 0 bases, there was a span of 7 bases. Germline V CDR1 and CDR2: SGHRS, YFSETQ. The CDR3 spans 13 residues. CDR3: CASSRDLNTEAFF. In nucleotides, the CDR3 is TGCGCCAGCAGCCGGGACTTGAACACTGAAGCTTTCTTT. The full variable domain, rest sourced from reference TRBV5-1 and TRBJ1-1, is KAGVTQTPRYLIKTRGQQVTLSCSPISGHRSVSWYQQTPGQGLQFLFEYFSETQRNKGNFPGRFSGRQFSNSRSEMNVSTLELGDSALYLCASSRDLNTEAFFGQGTRLTVV.

This clonotype was recorded a few times. This chain joins TRBV20-1 and TRBJ1-1, with D perhaps TRBD1 (5 bases). CDR3 length: 15 amino acids. Germline assignment: CDR1 DFQATT and CDR2 SNEGSKA (reference sequence). Trimming cost V 3 bases and J 2 bases, with 16 bases left between them. The chain's CDR3 is CSARPITGSNTEAFF. In DNA form, the CDR3 reads TGCAGTGCTAGGCCCATTACAGGCAGCAACACTGAAGCTTTCTTT.

The chain recombines TRBV25-1 with TRBJ2-3; D is ambiguous. CDR3 length: 13 residues. Germline CDR1 MGHDK, CDR2 SYGVNS. Deletions cut 4 bases from V and 0 bases from J, with 5 bases between. CDR3: CASSGLSTDTQYF. The CDR3 nucleotides are TGTGCCAGCAGTGGCTTAAGCACAGATACGCAGTATTTT.

This chain connects TRBV12-3 or TRBV12-4 to TRBJ2-1; TRBD2 matches at 9 bases. V gave up 6 bases and J gave up 6 bases; unmatched junction bases: 9. The CDR3 loop spans 15 amino acids. The CDR3, as DNA: TGTGCCAGCAGCATAGGCCTAGCGGGGATCAATGAGCAGTTCTTC. It specifies CASSIGLAGINEQFF.

This clonotype was seen just once. The chain recombines TRBV2 with TRBJ1-4, with D possibly being TRBD1 (5 bases). V dropped 6 bases and J dropped 8 bases, with 16 bases sitting between them. The CDR3 consists of 14 residues. The V gene's germline CDR1 is SNHLY and CDR2 FYNNEI. CDR3 sequence reads: CASSSGTGEEKLFF. CDR3 DNA sequence: TGTGCCAGCAGCTCCGGGACGGGAGAAGAAAAACTGTTTTTT.

The chain couples TRBV2 to TRBJ1-1; possible D gene TRBD1, 6 bases. Germline CDR1 is SNHLY and CDR2 is FYNNEI. Trimming removed 5 bases from V and 5 bases from J, with 15 bases in between. The CDR3 is made up of 14 amino acids. CDR3 nucleotide sequence: TGTGCCAGCAGTATACAGGGTGAGGAAACTGAAGCTTTCTTT. This translates into CASSIQGEETEAFF. Variable domain in full (rest from reference TRBV2 and TRBJ1-1): EPEVTQTPSHQVTQMGQEVILRCVPISNHLYFYWYRQILGQKVEFLVSFYNNEISEKSEIFDDQFSVERPDGSNFTLKIRSTKLEDSAMYFCASSIQGEETEAFFGQGTRLTVV.

Only a few counts were recorded for this clonotype. The V gene is TRBV5-4, the J gene TRBJ1-6; D possibly corresponds to TRBD1 (5 bases). Trimming removed 1 base at V and 9 bases at J, with 11 bases between. The CDR3 runs 14 residues. Germline V gene data show CDR1 as SGHNT and CDR2 as YYREEE (reference sequence). In nucleotides, the CDR3 is TGTGCCAGCAGCTTGCAGGGTGATTTTTCACCCCTCCACTTT. Residues: CASSLQGDFSPLHF.

V and J are TRBV7-9 and TRBJ2-2; TRBD2 agrees at 9 bases. The CDR3 totals 18 residues. The junction had 9 bases not matched to a gene; V was cut back by 4 bases and J by 0 bases. The V gene's germline CDR1 is SEHNR and CDR2 FQNEAQ (reference sequence). CDR3: CASSSLGASGTNTGELFF. For the CDR3, the DNA is TGTGCCAGCAGCTCCCTCGGGGCTAGCGGGACGAACACCGGGGAGCTGTTTTTT. The full variable domain, its missing parts supplied by reference TRBV7-9 and TRBJ2-2, is DTGVSQNPRHKITKRGQNVTFRCDPISEHNRLYWYRQTLGQGPEFLTYFQNEAQLEKSRLLSDRFSAERPKGSFSTLEIQRTEQGDSAMYLCASSSLGASGTNTGELFFGEGSRLTVL.

The rearrangement links TRBV11-2 to TRBJ2-5; 12 bases are a match to TRBD2. Germline V gives CDR1 SGHAT, CDR2 FQNNGV. This CDR3 is 15 amino acids long. J gave up 5 bases and V 5 bases, and 6 bases lay outside the gene matches. The CDR3 DNA follows: TGTGCCAGCAGCCTGACTAGCGGGAGTCGGGAGACCCAGTACTTC. It is translated as CASSLTSGSRETQYF.

The chain uses TRBV10-3 and TRBJ2-2; tentatively, D is TRBD1 (5 bases). Germline CDR1 reads ENHRY; CDR2 reads SYGVKD. This CDR3 is built from 17 residues. The germline V and J ends were trimmed by 0 bases and 2 bases, with 13 bases remaining between them. The CDR3 coding sequence is TGTGCCATCAGTGAGTCGGTTGGGGCAGGCAACACCGGGGAGCTGTTTTTT. It yields the protein CAISESVGAGNTGELFF.

The chain combines TRBV6-1 with TRBJ2-2, with a tentative D call TRBD1 (5 bases). Germline V lookup: CDR1 MNHNS, CDR2 SASEGT. The CDR3 has 16 amino acids. V was clipped by 6 bases and J by 5 bases, with 19 bases between them. In DNA form, the CDR3 reads TGTGCCAGCAGCCCCAGGGCAGGGATTGGAACCGGGGAGCTGTTTTTT. Its translation is CASSPRAGIGTGELFF.

V and J are TRBV4-3 and TRBJ2-7, with TRBD2 identical over 9 bases. The CDR3 spans 16 residues. V shed 1 base, J shed 2 bases, and the junction held 6 bases outside the gene matches. Looked up from germline, CDR1 is LGHNA and CDR2 is YSLEER. CDR3 amino acids: CASSQVGVAGAYEQYF. The DNA for the CDR3 is TGCGCCAGCAGCCAAGTAGGAGTAGCGGGAGCCTACGAGCAGTACTTC.

This clonotype has more than one count but fewer than ten. The gene calls are TRBV24-1 and TRBJ1-2; D is uncertain. V was clipped by 5 bases and J by 5 bases, with 11 bases between them. CDR3 length equals 13 residues. The V gene's germline CDR1 is KGHDR and CDR2 SFDVKD. CDR3 region: CATSGAGGYGYTF. The CDR3, as DNA: TGTGCCACCAGTGGAGCTGGAGGATATGGCTACACCTTC.

The chain joins TRBV2 to TRBJ2-7; D remains ambiguous. From germline, CDR1 is SNHLY and CDR2 FYNNEI. Deletions cut 4 bases from V and 5 bases from J, with 12 bases between. The CDR3 totals 13 residues. DNA of the CDR3: TGTGCCAGCAGTGCCGACCTACGTGACGAGCAGTACTTC. Translated, it gives CASSADLRDEQYF.

CDR3 coding DNA: TGCAGTGCTAGAGTTTTGACGGATAATTCACCCCTCCACTTT. Its translation: CSARVLTDNSPLHF. The chain carries TRBV20-1 and TRBJ1-6; D gene uncertain. The germline gives CDR1 DFQATT, CDR2 SNEGSKA (reference sequence). V lost 1 base to trimming and J lost 5 bases, with 9 bases between them. The CDR3 is 14 amino acids.

DNA of the CDR3: TGTGCCAGCAGCTCTTCTCCAGGGGGCAATCAGCCCCAGCATTTT. Amino acid sequence: CASSSSPGGNQPQHF. The chain carries TRBV7-2 and TRBJ1-5, with a possible D match to TRBD1 (6 bases). Germline V gene lookup returns CDR1 SGHTA and CDR2 FQGNSA. V lost 4 bases to trimming and J lost 2 bases, with 12 bases between them. This CDR3 contains 15 residues.

This clonotype has more than one count but fewer than ten. The gene calls are TRBV29-1 and TRBJ2-7, with 7 bases that match TRBD2. With V trimmed by 2 bases and J by 1 base, 5 bases remained unmatched. Germline loops: CDR1 SQVTM, CDR2 ANQGSEA. The CDR3 spans 14 residues. This chain's CDR3 is CSVEKAGLSYEQYF. For the CDR3, the DNA is TGCAGCGTTGAAAAAGCGGGGTTATCCTACGAGCAGTACTTC.

This chain uses TRBV5-8 with TRBJ1-1, with unresolved D. Germline-derived CDR1 and CDR2 are SGHTS and YDEGEE. Trimming cost V 3 bases and J 1 base, with 10 bases left between them. The CDR3 runs to 14 residues. The CDR3 sequence is CASSSMGKNTEAFF. CDR3 DNA sequence: TGTGCCAGCAGCTCGATGGGGAAGAACACTGAAGCTTTCTTT.

A few counts support this clonotype. The chain recombines TRBV12-5 with TRBJ1-5; D gene ambiguous. Between the trimmed V and J ends, which lost 6 bases and 1 base, there was a span of 13 bases. Germline CDR1 is LGHNT and CDR2 is FRNRAP. This CDR3 has 15 residues. The DNA for the CDR3 is TGTGCTAGTGGGACCCCCCTGTTGAGCAATCAGCCCCAGCATTTT. Translation: CASGTPLLSNQPQHF. The entire variable domain, with the rest obtained from reference TRBV12-5 and TRBJ1-5, is as follows: DARVTQTPRHKVTEMGQEVTMRCQPILGHNTVFWYRQTMMQGLELLAYFRNRAPLDDSGMPKDRFSAEMPDATLATLKIQPSEPRDSAVYFCASGTPLLSNQPQHFGDGTRLSIL.

The J gene is TRBJ2-1, the V gene TRBV7-7; D possibly corresponds to TRBD2 (6 bases). V gave up 5 bases and J gave up 4 bases, with 15 bases separating them. Germline CDR1 reads SSHAT; CDR2 reads FNYEAQ (reference sequence). The CDR3 is 15 residues long. The CDR3 DNA follows: TGTGCCAGCAGCCTATTAGCGGATTCTTACAATGAGCAGTTCTTC. This gives the protein CASSLLADSYNEQFF.